This T cell receptor (beta chain) came from a study of cytomegalovirus exposure and HLA in healthy donors. Study summary: As released early, the data held 70 million to 95 million unique TCRs from HLA-typed donors.

13 Jbeta primers and 60 Vbeta primers were used for the PCR. The assay was immunoSEQ multiplex PCR, and TCRdb's table has in-frame clones only and misses some. The sample holds about 170,000 clones; 55% to 65% are singletons and the top ten take around 3%. Overall study results and limits: Rare TCR sequences predominated, though certain public TCRs were found in many donors.

Germline V lookup: CDR1 LNHDA, CDR2 SQIVND (reference sequence). This CDR3 contains 15 residues. The J segment lost 5 bases and the V segment lost 3 bases, leaving 4 bases of the junction unmatched. About this clone itself: The target antigen is unknown.

The origin of this receptor is a man aged 35 to 55 in good health and CMV-seronegative. V is TRBV19 and J is TRBJ2-2; TRBD2 agrees at 9 bases. The sequenced material came from PBMCs. The CDR3 reads CASSIPGLATGELFF. The CDR3 bases are TGTGCCAGTAGTATCCCGGGACTAGCTACCGGGGAGCTGTTTTTT. The whole variable domain, filled in from reference TRBV19 and TRBJ2-2, reads DGGITQSPKYLFRKEGQNVTLSCEQNLNHDAMYWYRQDPGQGLRLIYYSQIVNDFQKGDIAEGYSVSREKKESFPLTVTSAQKNPTAFYLCASSIPGLATGELFFGEGSRLTVL.